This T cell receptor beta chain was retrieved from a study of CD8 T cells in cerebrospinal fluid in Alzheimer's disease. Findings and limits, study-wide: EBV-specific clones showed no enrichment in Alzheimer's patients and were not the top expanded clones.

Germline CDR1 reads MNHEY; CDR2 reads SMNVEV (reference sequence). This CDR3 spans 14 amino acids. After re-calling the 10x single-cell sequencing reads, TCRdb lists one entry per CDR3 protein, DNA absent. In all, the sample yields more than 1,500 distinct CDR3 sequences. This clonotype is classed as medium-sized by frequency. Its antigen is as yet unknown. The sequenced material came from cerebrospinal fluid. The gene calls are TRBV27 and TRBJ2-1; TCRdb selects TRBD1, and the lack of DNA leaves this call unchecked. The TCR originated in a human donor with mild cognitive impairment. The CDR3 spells CASWDRDGDNEQFF.